The 31 T cell receptor beta chains below come from one sample, sequenced in a study of identical twins. TCRdb itself ran the 5' RACE reads through MiXCR, one entry per CDR3 protein. The table shows a few hundred thousand distinct CDR3 sequences, with roughly 9% occurring only once. Sequencing was carried out using naive T cells sorted from blood. These receptors all come from a woman aged 50 to 65 in good health.

The rearrangement links TRBV12-3 or TRBV12-4 to TRBJ2-1; 13 positions agree with TRBD2. V shed 3 bases, J shed 8 bases, and the junction held 16 bases outside the gene matches. CDR3 length equals 19 residues. The DNA for the CDR3 is TGTGCCAGCAGTTTTCAGACTAGCGGGAGGCCCTATTCCCTGGATGAGCAGTTCTTC. Translated: CASSFQTSGRPYSLDEQFF.

The J gene is TRBJ2-5, the V gene TRBV29-1; no firm D call. The length of the CDR3 is 13 residues. The V gene lost 6 bases and the J gene lost 5 bases, with 16 bases spanning the gap. Germline CDR1 SQVTM, CDR2 ANQGSEA. In DNA form, the CDR3 reads TGCAGCGTCCAACTAATTGCAAGGGAGACCCAGTACTTC. Its translation is CSVQLIARETQYF.

The sample holds a few counts of this clonotype. The J gene is TRBJ1-2, the V gene TRBV4-2; no clear D gene. This CDR3 contains 16 residues. Trimming stripped 4 bases from V and 0 bases from J, with 15 bases between. The germline CDR1 and CDR2 sequences are LGHNA and YNFKEQ. Here the CDR3 reads CASSPSYPVANYGYTF. CDR3 in DNA: TGTGCCAGCAGCCCCAGCTATCCCGTCGCTAACTATGGCTACACCTTC.

This clonotype occurred many times. The CDR3 is CASMWTRNNEQFF. CDR3 in DNA: TGTGCCAGCATGTGGACTAGAAACAATGAGCAGTTCTTC. This chain uses TRBV12-3 or TRBV12-4 with TRBJ2-1, with 7 bases fitting TRBD2. The CDR3 totals 13 residues. V dropped 7 bases and J dropped 5; count of bases not matched to a gene: 5.

This clonotype was detected many times. The chain couples TRBV28 to TRBJ2-7; D may be TRBD2 (6 bases). Trimming left V 6 bases short and J 4 bases short, with 10 bases between. Germline assignment: CDR1 MDHEN and CDR2 SYDVKM. CDR3 length: 12 amino acids. The chain's CDR3 is CASSPGVYEQYF. As DNA, the CDR3 is TGTGCCAGCAGCCCGGGAGTATACGAGCAGTACTTC.

The gene calls are TRBV4-2 and TRBJ2-1, with D perhaps assigned TRBD1 or TRBD2 (5 bases each). CDR3 length: 12 residues. Germline CDR1 LGHNA, CDR2 YNFKEQ. Deletions cut 0 bases from V and 14 bases from J, with 11 bases between. CDR3 sequence (DNA): TGTGCCAGCAGCCAAGACGGGGCGTTCAAGTTCTTC. Translating it yields CASSQDGAFKFF.

This clonotype came up a few times. The genes are TRBV6-5 and TRBJ1-1, with TRBD1 matching over 8 bases. V was clipped by 6 bases and J by 8 bases; unmatched bases: 5. The CDR3 contains 12 residues. Per germline, CDR1 MNHEY and CDR2 SVGAGI. DNA of the CDR3: TGTGCCAGCAGCCAGGACAGGGAGGAAGCTTTCTTT. It codes for CASSQDREEAFF.

CDR3 coding DNA: TGTGCCTGCTCCACGGGGAAAGCAGATACGCAGTATTTT. Amino acid sequence: CACSTGKADTQYF. The chain uses TRBV12-3 or TRBV12-4 and TRBJ2-3, with D perhaps TRBD2 (5 bases). Trimming cost V 11 bases and J 4 bases, with 16 bases left between them. The CDR3 covers 13 residues.

The sample holds many counts of this clonotype. J is TRBJ2-2 and V is TRBV11-1; D not resolved. Germline V gives CDR1 SGHAT, CDR2 FQDESV (reference sequence). The CDR3 sequence is 17 residues long. V was clipped by 3 bases and J by 2 bases, with 16 bases between them. This CDR3 reads CASSFGWAPSNTGELFF. DNA for the CDR3: TGTGCCAGCAGCTTTGGGTGGGCCCCTTCCAACACCGGGGAGCTGTTTTTT. The variable domain in full, with the rest retrieved from reference TRBV11-1 and TRBJ2-2, is EAEVAQSPRYKITEKSQAVAFWCDPISGHATLYWYRQILGQGPELLVQFQDESVVDDSQLPKDRFSAERLKGVDSTLKIQPAELGDSAMYLCASSFGWAPSNTGELFFGEGSRLTVL.

This clonotype was seen more than once but under ten times. The chain combines TRBV24-1 with TRBJ2-5; D not certain. The CDR3 is 13 residues long. V dropped 8 bases and J dropped 0 bases, with 9 bases sitting between them. CDR1 is KGHDR and CDR2 is SFDVKD in the germline V gene. The CDR3 sequence is CATKSSHQETQYF. The DNA for the CDR3 is TGTGCCACCAAGAGCTCCCACCAAGAGACCCAGTACTTC.

V and J are TRBV10-1 and TRBJ2-1, with a possible D match to TRBD2 (6 bases). The CDR3 sequence is 13 residues long. Germline V gene lookup returns CDR1 WNHNN and CDR2 SYGVQD (reference sequence). V was shortened by 8 bases and J by 5 bases, with 13 bases between the two germline ends. The CDR3 sequence is CASGEAGNNEQFF. The CDR3 DNA sequence: TGCGCCAGCGGAGAGGCGGGAAACAATGAGCAGTTCTTC.

This clonotype was seen only a few times. The rearrangement joins TRBV29-1 to TRBJ2-2, with D perhaps TRBD2 (5 bases). The CDR3 has 14 residues. CDR1 is SQVTM and CDR2 is ANQGSEA in the germline V gene. The V end was cut by 7 bases, the J end by 6 bases, with 18 bases between. CDR3 bases: TGCAGCGCCCTCCGAGGGAGCGGCCCCGGGGAGCTGTTTTTT. Its protein is CSALRGSGPGELFF.

J is TRBJ2-3 and V is TRBV4-1; TRBD2 matches 9 bases. With V trimmed by 4 bases and J by 7 bases, 9 bases remained unmatched. The CDR3 extends over 15 amino acids. CDR1 and CDR2 from the germline V gene are MGHRA and YSYEKL. CDR3 nucleotide sequence: TGCGCCAGCAGCCTCCTGGGACTAGCAGGGAATACGCAGTATTTT. It yields the protein CASSLLGLAGNTQYF.

The chain joins TRBV20-1 to TRBJ2-1; TRBD1 is a possible D gene (6 bases). The CDR3 has 16 residues. Trimming pared 0 bases from V and 3 bases from J, leaving 15 bases between. Germline V gene sequence: CDR1 DFQATT, CDR2 SNEGSKA (reference sequence). The CDR3 sequence: CSARDFRGSNYNEQFF. CDR3 nucleotides: TGCAGTGCTAGAGATTTCAGGGGTAGTAACTACAATGAGCAGTTCTTC.

This clonotype has only a few counts. V usage is TRBV7-8 and J usage is TRBJ2-1; D may match TRBD1 or TRBD2 (5 bases each). Germline CDR1 reads SGHVS; CDR2 reads FQNEAQ. V lost 5 bases to trimming and J lost 13 bases, with 21 bases between them. The CDR3 runs to 14 residues. The CDR3 DNA reads as TGTGCCAGCAGCACTCGGGACCCTAACTTTATACAGTTCTTC. It is translated as CASSTRDPNFIQFF.

This chain uses TRBV25-1 with TRBJ2-3; tentatively, D is TRBD1 (6 bases). With 5 bases removed from V and 6 bases from J, the gap between germline ends came to 18 bases. CDR3 length: 15 amino acids. Germline CDR1 is MGHDK and CDR2 is SYGVNS. The DNA of the CDR3 is TGTGCCAGCAGTACCTCTCGACAGGCGGCGGATACGCAGTATTTT. Translation gives CASSTSRQAADTQYF.

This chain links TRBV7-9 with TRBJ2-1, with 8 nucleotides matching TRBD2. CDR3 length: 18 amino acids. Germline assignment: CDR1 SEHNR and CDR2 FQNEAQ (reference sequence). The V gene end was trimmed by 5 bases and the J gene end by 1 base; junction bases not matched to a gene: 13. This CDR3 reads CASSAVVSGINSYNEQFF. DNA for the CDR3: TGTGCCAGCAGCGCAGTGGTTAGCGGGATCAATTCCTACAATGAGCAGTTCTTC.

This clonotype showed up just a few times. CDR3 in amino acids: CASTLGRLAGGNNEQFF. CDR3 in DNA: TGTGCCAGCACCCTAGGCCGACTAGCGGGAGGGAACAATGAGCAGTTCTTC. The V and J genes are TRBV7-2 and TRBJ2-1; 14 nucleotides agree with TRBD2. CDR1 and CDR2 from the germline V gene are SGHTA and FQGNSA. V lost 7 bases and J lost 5; bases outside the gene matches: 10. The CDR3 extends over 17 amino acids.

The gene calls are TRBV6-5 and TRBJ1-4, with D tentatively TRBD1 (6 bases). CDR1 MNHEY and CDR2 SVGAGI come from the germline V gene. This CDR3 has 16 residues. The V end was cut by 4 bases, the J end by 8 bases, with 20 bases between. This CDR3 reads CASSSPSSGDGEKLFF. The CDR3 bases are TGTGCCAGCAGTTCGCCTTCCTCAGGGGATGGGGAAAAACTGTTTTTT.

The chain has TRBV5-1 and TRBJ2-1; 13 bases are shared with TRBD2. Germline CDR1 is SGHRS and CDR2 is YFSETQ. This CDR3 contains 16 residues. V shed 4 bases, J shed 4 bases, and the junction held 5 bases outside the gene matches. The CDR3 reads CASSPTSGRPYNEQFF. CDR3 bases: TGCGCCAGCAGCCCGACTAGCGGGAGGCCTTACAATGAGCAGTTCTTC.

This clonotype was found a few times. V usage is TRBV4-2 and J usage is TRBJ2-4; D might be TRBD2 (6 bases). Trimming took off 2 bases at V and 0 bases at J, with 32 bases between the two ends. CDR1 is LGHNA and CDR2 is YNFKEQ in the germline V gene. The CDR3 is 23 amino acids. CDR3 residues: CASSQLALRESLLDGLAKNIQYF. CDR3 in DNA: TGTGCCAGCAGCCAACTAGCCCTACGGGAGAGCCTCCTAGACGGGCTAGCCAAAAACATTCAGTACTTC.

This clonotype came up a few times. The rearrangement joins TRBV3-1 to TRBJ2-7, with TRBD2 as a possible D gene (6 bases). V lost 0 bases and J lost 2, with 11 bases in between. The V gene's germline CDR1 is LGHDT and CDR2 YNNKEL (reference sequence). The length of the CDR3 is 15 residues. The CDR3 DNA follows: TGTGCCAGCAGCCAAGATCGCGGGGTAGCCTACGAGCAGTACTTC. It specifies CASSQDRGVAYEQYF.

This clonotype was detected a few times. The chain uses TRBV6-5 and TRBJ2-1, with 7 positions matching TRBD2. V lost 4 bases and J lost 5; bases outside the gene matches: 11. Per the germline V gene, CDR1 is MNHEY and CDR2 is SVGAGI. The CDR3 runs 16 residues. This CDR3 reads CASSLSGTIRHNEQFF. As DNA, the CDR3 is TGTGCCAGCAGTTTGTCCGGGACTATAAGGCACAATGAGCAGTTCTTC.

The table lists this clonotype with a few counts. The gene calls are TRBV4-1 and TRBJ2-1, with 10 bases identical to TRBD2. After removal of 5 bases from V and 4 bases from J, the junction contained 5 bases not matched to a gene. This CDR3 comprises 15 residues. The germline V gene encodes CDR1 MGHRA and CDR2 YSYEKL. This chain's CDR3 is CASSYSGRGYNEQFF. CDR3 DNA: TGCGCCAGCAGCTACAGCGGGAGGGGTTACAATGAGCAGTTCTTC.

The CDR3 reads CASSLQGLASSYEQYF. For the CDR3, the DNA is TGTGCCAGCAGCTTGCAGGGACTAGCGAGCTCCTACGAGCAGTACTTC. V and J are TRBV5-6 and TRBJ2-7; 10 nucleotides align to TRBD2. V gave up 1 base and J gave up 0 bases; unmatched junction bases: 4. The CDR3 runs to 16 residues. The germline gives CDR1 SGHDT, CDR2 YYEEEE.

This clonotype turned up a few times. The chain joins TRBV5-1 to TRBJ1-1; TRBD1 matches at 8 bases. Per the germline V gene, CDR1 is SGHRS and CDR2 is YFSETQ. Trimming cost V 4 bases and J 1 base; bases outside gene matches: 3. The CDR3 has 14 amino acids. CDR3 bases: TGCGCCAGCAGCCGGGACAGGCGGAACACTGAAGCTTTCTTT. Its protein product is CASSRDRRNTEAFF.

This clonotype was counted only a few times. The chain recombines TRBV19 with TRBJ1-5; D is undetermined. Germline CDR1 reads LNHDA; CDR2 reads SQIVND (reference sequence). Trimming removed 4 bases from V and 8 bases from J, with 12 bases in between. This CDR3 region has 13 residues. CDR3 protein: CASSTDNQKPQHF. In nucleotides, the CDR3 is TGTGCCAGTAGTACCGATAACCAAAAGCCCCAGCATTTT.

This clonotype was recorded a few times. V gene TRBV3-1 combines with J gene TRBJ2-1; 8 nucleotides line up with TRBD2. CDR1 is LGHDT and CDR2 is YNNKEL in the germline V gene (reference sequence). The CDR3 has 16 residues. The J segment lost 1 base and the V segment lost 5 bases, leaving 7 bases of the junction unmatched. The CDR3 loop is CASSSWAGGSYNEQFF. The CDR3 nucleotides read TGTGCCAGCAGCTCATGGGCGGGAGGTTCCTACAATGAGCAGTTCTTC.

This clonotype was counted ten times or more. The rearrangement joins TRBV29-1 to TRBJ2-6; D is ambiguous. This CDR3 comprises 12 residues. CDR1 is SQVTM, CDR2 ANQGSEA, per germline. V was cut by 3 bases and J by 0 bases, with 0 bases left in between. The CDR3 bases are TGCAGCGTTGACTCTGGGGCCAACGTCCTGACTTTC. Residues: CSVDSGANVLTF.

The genes are TRBV12-3 or TRBV12-4 and TRBJ1-4, with D possibly TRBD1 on 6 matching bases. The V and J ends lost 10 bases and 5 bases respectively, with 23 bases between them. The CDR3 loop spans 16 amino acids. CDR3 residues: CATIPQGSGENEKLFF. The CDR3 DNA sequence: TGTGCCACCATACCCCAGGGGTCAGGGGAAAATGAAAAACTGTTTTTT.

The chain recombines TRBV12-3 or TRBV12-4 with TRBJ2-1; perhaps D is TRBD1 or TRBD2 (5 bases each). The CDR3 has 15 amino acids. The V gene lost 7 bases and the J gene lost 6 bases, with 19 bases spanning the gap. The CDR3 sequence: CASTGTFTPFNEQFF. The CDR3 region has the DNA TGTGCCAGCACCGGGACCTTTACACCCTTCAATGAGCAGTTCTTC.